The T cell receptor beta chain described here comes from a study of T cell responses to AZD1222 COVID-19 vaccine. Study as a whole: Second-dose intervals of approximately 4 or approximately 12 weeks were pooled.

This CDR3 comprises 15 residues. Germline CDR1 reads MNHEY; CDR2 reads SMNVEV (reference sequence). Trimming removed 6 bases at V and 2 bases at J, with 11 bases between. The protocol was immunoSEQ multiplex PCR, while the TCRdb copy is restricted to in-frame clones and leaves out a portion. The sample consists of more than 110,000 clones, about nine tenths of them appearing once. Study-wide points: Seropositive at baseline were only six AZD1222 recipients. Receipt of two AZD1222 doses was followed by a rise in Spike-specific TCR breadth and depth. Spike-wide coverage was observed for vaccine-associated CD4 TCRs, with dominant responses at 160-218 and 743-854.

Within the sample, this clone is medium-sized. As yet, its antigen is unknown. J is TRBJ1-6 and V is TRBV27; D gene ambiguous. The sequence was collected from an adult in good health. Specimen: peripheral blood, collected on day 0 of AZD1222 vaccination. The CDR3 sequence is CASRAGGTYNSPLHF. DNA of the CDR3: TGTGCCAGCAGGGCAGGCGGGACCTATAATTCACCCCTCCACTTT.